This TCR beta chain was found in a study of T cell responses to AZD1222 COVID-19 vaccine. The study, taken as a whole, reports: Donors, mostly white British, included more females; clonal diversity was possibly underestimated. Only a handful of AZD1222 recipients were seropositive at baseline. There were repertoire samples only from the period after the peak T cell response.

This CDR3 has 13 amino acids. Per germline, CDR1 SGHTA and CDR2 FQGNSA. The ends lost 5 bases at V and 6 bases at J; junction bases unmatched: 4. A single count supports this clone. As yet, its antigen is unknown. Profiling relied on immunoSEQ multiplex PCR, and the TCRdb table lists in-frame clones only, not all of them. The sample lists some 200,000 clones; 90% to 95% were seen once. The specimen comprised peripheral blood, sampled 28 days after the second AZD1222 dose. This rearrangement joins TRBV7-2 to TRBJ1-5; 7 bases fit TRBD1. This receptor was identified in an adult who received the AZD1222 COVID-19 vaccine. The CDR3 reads CASSATGIQPQHF. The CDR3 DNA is TGTGCCAGCAGCGCGACAGGGATTCAGCCCCAGCATTTT.